The 5 T cell receptor beta chains presented below share a single source sample, sequenced in a study of blood T cell repertoires in COVID-19. Method: immunoSEQ multiplex PCR; TCRdb's copy keeps in-frame clones and lacks some. This sample has about 400,000 clones, with roughly 88% found just once. The sample was PBMCs or T cells enriched from blood (not recorded which). These receptor sequences come from a woman in her forties with acute COVID-19.

The table lists this clone with a count of one. V gene TRBV28 combines with J gene TRBJ2-7, with D maybe TRBD2 (6 bases). V lost 8 bases and J 4 bases, leaving 15 bases between the germline ends. The CDR3 consists of 13 residues. In germline, CDR1 is MDHEN, CDR2 SYDVKM. In DNA form, the CDR3 reads TGTGCCAGCGGCGGGACTCCACTATACGAGCAGTACTTC. As protein: CASGGTPLYEQYF.

The V gene is TRBV7-7, the J gene TRBJ1-5; D is undetermined. The CDR3 runs 16 residues. Germline V gives CDR1 SSHAT, CDR2 FNYEAQ (reference sequence). Trimming took 0 bases from V and 7 from J, leaving 16 bases between them. CDR3 bases: TGTGCCAGCAGCTTAGCCGGGCCGGGTCGAGGGCAGCCCCAGCATTTT. Amino acid sequence: CASSLAGPGRGQPQHF.

The chain uses TRBV3-1 (or the pseudogene TRBV3-2) and TRBJ1-1; 8 bases agree with TRBD1. The V and J ends lost 7 bases and 0 bases, in that order; junction bases with no gene match: 4. The CDR3 runs 14 residues. CDR1 LGHDT and CDR2 YNNKEL come from the germline V gene (reference sequence). For the CDR3, the DNA is TGTGCCAGCACCCAGGGGGCGGTGAACACTGAAGCTTTCTTT. This sequence encodes CASTQGAVNTEAFF.

This rearrangement joins TRBV24-1 to TRBJ2-1, with a possible D match to TRBD1 (5 bases). V was pared by 3 bases and J by 10 bases, with 15 bases between. Per germline, CDR1 KGHDR and CDR2 SFDVKD. This CDR3 comprises 14 residues. CDR3 DNA sequence: TGTGCCACCAGTGATCGAAACCAGGGTGCGGAGCAGTTCTTC. Translating it yields CATSDRNQGAEQFF.

The chain has TRBV30 and TRBJ1-1, with 8 nucleotides matching TRBD1. V dropped 7 bases and J dropped 1; count of bases not matched to a gene: 8. This CDR3 has 14 amino acids. Germline assignment: CDR1 GTSNPN and CDR2 SVGIG (reference sequence). The CDR3 region has the DNA TGTGCCTTCTTTCAGGGGGCTTCGAACACTGAAGCTTTCTTT. It specifies CAFFQGASNTEAFF.